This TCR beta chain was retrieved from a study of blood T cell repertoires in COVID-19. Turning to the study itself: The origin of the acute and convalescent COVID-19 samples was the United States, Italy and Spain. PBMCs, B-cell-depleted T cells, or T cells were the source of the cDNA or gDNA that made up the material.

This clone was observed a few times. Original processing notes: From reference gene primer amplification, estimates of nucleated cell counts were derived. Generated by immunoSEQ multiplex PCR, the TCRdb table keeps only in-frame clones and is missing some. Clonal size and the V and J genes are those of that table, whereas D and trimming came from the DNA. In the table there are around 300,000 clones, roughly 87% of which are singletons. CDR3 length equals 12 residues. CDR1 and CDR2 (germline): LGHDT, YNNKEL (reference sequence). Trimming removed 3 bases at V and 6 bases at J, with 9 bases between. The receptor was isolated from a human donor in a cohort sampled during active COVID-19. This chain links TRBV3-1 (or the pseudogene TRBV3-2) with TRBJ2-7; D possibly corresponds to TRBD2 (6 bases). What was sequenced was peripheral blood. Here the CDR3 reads CASSHGGREQYF. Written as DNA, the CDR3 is TGTGCCAGCAGCCACGGAGGGCGCGAGCAGTACTTC.